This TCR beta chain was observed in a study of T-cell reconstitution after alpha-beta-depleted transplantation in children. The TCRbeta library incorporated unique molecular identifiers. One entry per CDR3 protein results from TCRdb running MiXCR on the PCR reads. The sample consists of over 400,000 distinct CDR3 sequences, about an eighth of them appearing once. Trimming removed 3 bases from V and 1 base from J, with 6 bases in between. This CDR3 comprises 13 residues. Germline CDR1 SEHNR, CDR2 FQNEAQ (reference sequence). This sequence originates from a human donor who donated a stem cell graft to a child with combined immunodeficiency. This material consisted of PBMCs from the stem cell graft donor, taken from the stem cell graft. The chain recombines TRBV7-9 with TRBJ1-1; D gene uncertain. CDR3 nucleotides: TGTGCCAGCAGCTTTAATAAGAACACTGAAGCTTTCTTT. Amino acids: CASSFNKNTEAFF.